These 30 T cell receptor beta chains were all obtained from the same sample, sequenced in a study of blood T cell repertoires in COVID-19 (dated by TCRdb to the early 2020s). Library preparation employed the immunoSEQ multiplex PCR assay. TCRdb stores this immuneACCESS table with in-frame sequences only. Part of the clones is absent; in the studies checked, under half of the shortfall reflects unresolved V genes, and no reason is known for the rest. A total of about 220,000 clones appear in this sample, approximately 86% of them only once. More than 2.5% of the sample is held by the ten biggest clonotypes. The sequenced sample was peripheral blood. The source is a woman aged 25 to 39 who had recovered from COVID-19.

The V call is TRBV2, the J call TRBJ2-5; 8 nucleotides line up with TRBD1. Germline CDR1 is SNHLY and CDR2 is FYNNEI. The CDR3 covers 15 residues. V lost 7 bases to trimming and J lost 5 bases; unmatched junction nucleotides: 12. CDR3 protein: CASKTLGQGRETQYF. The CDR3 bases are TGTGCCAGCAAAACCCTCGGACAGGGTAGGGAGACCCAGTACTTC.

The rearrangement uses TRBV5-6 and TRBJ1-4; D is possibly TRBD1 (6 bases). CDR3 length: 14 residues. Trimming removed 1 base from V and 8 bases from J, with 12 bases in between. The germline V gene has CDR1 SGHDT and CDR2 YYEEEE. This CDR3 reads CASSLNRVGEKLFF. The CDR3 nucleotides are TGTGCCAGCAGCTTGAACAGGGTCGGGGAAAAACTGTTTTTT.

This clone was seen a handful of times. The chain recombines TRBV6-7 with TRBJ2-7, with 10 nucleotides matching TRBD2. TRBV6-7 belongs to the ORF category, with a function that is uncertain. Trimming removed 10 bases from V and 3 bases from J; junction bases left unmatched: 9. The CDR3 extends over 14 amino acids. The CDR3 nucleotides read TGTGCCACCCCTTTACTAGCGGGGCACTACGAGCAGTACTTC. Protein: CATPLLAGHYEQYF.

The chain joins TRBV3-1 (or the pseudogene TRBV3-2) to TRBJ1-4, with 8 bases fitting TRBD1. V shed 4 bases, J shed 8 bases, and the junction held 9 bases outside the gene matches. The CDR3 has 15 residues. CDR1 and CDR2 (germline): LGHDT, YNNKEL (reference sequence). CDR3 amino acids: CASSLSDRGPEKLFF. CDR3 DNA sequence: TGTGCCAGCAGCCTATCAGACAGGGGCCCAGAAAAACTGTTTTTT.

A word on this clone: This sample also contains other DNA sequences that code for the same CDR3. The genes are TRBV9 and TRBJ1-4, with 9 bases matching TRBD1. Germline CDR1 SGDLS, CDR2 YYNGEE. V shed 2 bases, J shed 5 bases, and the junction held 4 bases outside the gene matches. The CDR3 contains 15 residues. In DNA, the CDR3 is TGTGCCAGCAGCGTCGCCGGGACAGGGAATGAAAAACTGTTTTTT. Its protein is CASSVAGTGNEKLFF.

The J gene is TRBJ2-7, the V gene TRBV6-2 or TRBV6-3; 7 nucleotides align to TRBD1. The CDR3 has 15 amino acids. V gave up 4 bases and J gave up 2 bases; unmatched junction bases: 8. The germline V gene encodes CDR1 MNHEY and CDR2 SVGEGT. CDR3 nucleotide sequence: TGTGCCAGCAGTTGGGTAGGGGGCATCCCCTACGAGCAGTACTTC. This gives the protein CASSWVGGIPYEQYF.

The J gene is TRBJ2-7, the V gene TRBV6-5; 9 bases fit TRBD1. This CDR3 has 16 residues. V gave up 2 bases and J gave up 5 bases; unmatched junction bases: 10. The germline V gene encodes CDR1 MNHEY and CDR2 SVGAGI. This chain's CDR3 is CASSYVDGTGNHEQYF. CDR3 in DNA: TGTGCCAGCAGTTACGTCGACGGGACAGGGAACCACGAGCAGTACTTC.

The V call is TRBV6-5, the J call TRBJ1-2; 7 bases are a match to TRBD1. CDR1 and CDR2 (germline): MNHEY, SVGAGI. V shed 7 bases, J shed 0 bases, and the junction held 5 bases outside the gene matches. The CDR3 extends over 14 amino acids. The CDR3 here is CASKRDRANYGYTF. Written as DNA, the CDR3 is TGTGCCAGCAAACGGGACAGAGCTAACTATGGCTACACCTTC.

This clone was counted only a few times. The V and J genes are TRBV4-2 and TRBJ2-7; tentatively, D is TRBD2 (6 bases). Per germline, CDR1 LGHNA and CDR2 YNFKEQ. The CDR3 spans 15 residues. Trimming pared 1 base from V and 3 bases from J, leaving 13 bases between. CDR3 in amino acids: CASSQVGQGGYEQYF. CDR3 coding DNA: TGTGCCAGCAGCCAAGTCGGCCAGGGAGGCTACGAGCAGTACTTC.

This clone was detected only once. The chain couples TRBV6-5 to TRBJ2-5; D gene unclear. The V end lost 6 bases, the J end lost 0 bases, and 5 bases lay between the germline ends. The CDR3 totals 12 residues. CDR1 is MNHEY and CDR2 is SVGAGI in the germline V gene. CDR3 DNA sequence: TGTGCCAGCAGCATGTACCAAGAGACCCAGTACTTC. This translates into CASSMYQETQYF.

The rearrangement joins TRBV2 to TRBJ1-4, with 8 positions matching TRBD1. V gave up 2 bases and J gave up 8 bases; unmatched junction bases: 16. CDR3 length equals 18 residues. Germline CDR1 SNHLY, CDR2 FYNNEI. CDR3 in amino acids: CASSERTGLFTDHEKLFF. CDR3 sequence (DNA): TGTGCCAGCAGTGAAAGGACAGGGTTATTTACGGATCACGAAAAACTGTTTTTT.

The chain joins TRBV6-2 or TRBV6-3 to TRBJ1-3, with TRBD1 matching 7 bases. With V trimmed by 5 bases and J by 0 bases, 10 bases remained unmatched. Germline-derived CDR1 and CDR2 are MNHEY and SVGEGT. The CDR3 is 17 amino acids. Written as DNA, the CDR3 is TGTGCCAGCAGTCCCCGGGACAGAGATTACTCTGGAAACACCATATATTTT. Translation gives CASSPRDRDYSGNTIYF.

The chain has TRBV14 and TRBJ1-4; 8 nucleotides agree with TRBD1. Germline CDR1 and CDR2: SGHDN and FVKESK. J gave up 8 bases and V 4 bases, and 9 bases lay outside the gene matches. This CDR3 comprises 15 residues. This CDR3 is CASSRTGGLGEKLFF. The DNA of the CDR3 is TGTGCCAGCAGCCGAACAGGGGGTTTAGGGGAAAAACTGTTTTTT.

J is TRBJ2-7 and V is TRBV3-1 (or the pseudogene TRBV3-2); 8 bases are shared with TRBD1. CDR1 is LGHDT, CDR2 YNNKEL, per germline (reference sequence). CDR3 size: 15 residues. The junction had 7 bases not matched to a gene; V was cut back by 1 base and J by 5 bases. The CDR3, as DNA: TGTGCCAGCAGCCAAGGTCTGGACAGGGCTGACGAGCAGTACTTC. It yields the protein CASSQGLDRADEQYF.

V is TRBV18 and J is TRBJ2-3, with TRBD1 identical over 9 bases. There are 15 residues in the CDR3. Germline V gene data show CDR1 as KGHSH and CDR2 as LQKENI. Losses at the gene ends were 3 bases for V and 4 bases for J; bases not matched to a gene: 5. The CDR3 region is CASSPGQGWADTQYF. The CDR3 nucleotides read TGTGCCAGCTCACCGGGACAGGGATGGGCAGATACGCAGTATTTT. Supplemented by reference TRBV18 and TRBJ2-3, the full variable domain reads NAGVMQNPRHLVRRRGQEARLRCSPMKGHSHVYWYRQLPEEGLKFMVYLQKENIIDESGMPKERFSAEFPKEGPSILRIQQVVRGDSAAYFCASSPGQGWADTQYFGPGTRLTVL.

The chain employs TRBV27 and TRBJ2-3; D unresolved. V was trimmed by 3 bases and J by 6 bases, leaving 10 bases between them. Germline-derived CDR1 and CDR2 are MNHEY and SMNVEV (reference sequence). The CDR3 covers 13 residues. For the CDR3, the DNA is TGTGCCAGCAGTTTCAAGCAACTGGATACGCAGTATTTT. Translation gives CASSFKQLDTQYF.

This chain connects TRBV15 to TRBJ1-1, with D maybe TRBD1 (5 bases). The germline V and J ends were trimmed by 0 bases and 2 bases, with 10 bases remaining between them. Germline-derived CDR1 and CDR2 are LNHNV and YYDKDF (reference sequence). This CDR3 has 15 amino acids. The CDR3 DNA sequence: TGTGCCACCAGCAGAGATGGGGGGGTAAACACTGAAGCTTTCTTT. Translating it yields CATSRDGGVNTEAFF.

DNA of the CDR3: TGTGCCAGCCGACAGGGGGGGTTGGCTAATGAAAAACTGTTTTTT. Amino acid sequence: CASRQGGLANEKLFF. This chain joins TRBV2 and TRBJ1-4, with 9 bases that match TRBD1. The CDR3 consists of 15 residues. V lost 8 bases to trimming and J lost 3 bases; unmatched junction nucleotides: 7. From germline, CDR1 is SNHLY and CDR2 FYNNEI.

The rearrangement links TRBV18 to TRBJ2-3, with TRBD2 matching over 11 bases. Germline trimming cut 6 bases from V and 5 bases from J; bases unmatched to any gene: 4. The germline gives CDR1 KGHSH, CDR2 LQKENI. This CDR3 has 14 residues. The CDR3 loop reads CASSQTSGEDTQYF. CDR3 DNA sequence: TGTGCCAGCTCCCAGACTAGCGGGGAAGATACGCAGTATTTT.

The chain carries TRBV6-5 and TRBJ2-1; 9 nucleotides agree with TRBD1. The CDR3 spans 15 residues. Germline V CDR1 and CDR2: MNHEY, SVGAGI. J gave up 7 bases and V 7 bases, and 11 bases lay outside the gene matches. CDR3 residues: CASKRQGEKVNEQFF. CDR3 sequence (DNA): TGTGCCAGCAAAAGACAGGGGGAAAAGGTAAATGAGCAGTTCTTC.

This clone was recorded only once. The chain combines TRBV27 with TRBJ2-5, with 9 bases matching TRBD1. Germline CDR1 MNHEY, CDR2 SMNVEV (reference sequence). V shed 1 base and J 5 bases; nucleotides not matched to a gene: 14. The CDR3 contains 18 residues. The CDR3 here is CASSLYGWGQGVGETQYF. The CDR3 DNA follows: TGTGCCAGCAGTTTATACGGGTGGGGACAGGGTGTAGGTGAGACCCAGTACTTC.

This clone came up many times. This sequence joins TRBV6-1 and TRBJ1-5; TRBD1 agrees at 9 bases. The germline CDR1 and CDR2 sequences are MNHNS and SASEGT. The V gene end was trimmed by 3 bases and the J gene end by 1 base; junction bases not matched to a gene: 10. CDR3 length equals 18 residues. The CDR3 protein is CASSDRTGAGWSNQPQHF. The CDR3 region has the DNA TGTGCCAGCAGTGACCGGACAGGGGCAGGTTGGAGCAATCAGCCCCAGCATTTT.

The gene calls are TRBV4-1 and TRBJ1-4; the match to TRBD1 covers 7 bases. The CDR3 has 18 amino acids. Germline CDR1 reads MGHRA; CDR2 reads YSYEKL. Germline trimming cut 0 bases from V and 5 bases from J; bases unmatched to any gene: 12. CDR3 sequence: CASSQDLETGQRNEKLFF. CDR3 bases: TGCGCCAGCAGCCAAGATCTGGAGACAGGGCAGAGGAATGAAAAACTGTTTTTT.

V gene TRBV9 combines with J gene TRBJ1-2; TRBD1 matches at 8 bases. CDR1 and CDR2 (germline): SGDLS, YYNGEE. The CDR3 covers 15 residues. V dropped 4 bases and J dropped 4; count of bases not matched to a gene: 9. The DNA for the CDR3 is TGTGCCAGCAGCCTGTCCGGGACAGGCCGCTATGGCTACACCTTC. Translation: CASSLSGTGRYGYTF.

In its sample, this clone was seen a few times. The chain employs TRBV5-1 and TRBJ2-7; 11 bases map to TRBD2. This CDR3 spans 15 amino acids. Germline-derived CDR1 and CDR2 are SGHRS and YFSETQ. After removal of 4 bases from V and 4 bases from J, the junction contained 7 bases not matched to a gene. CDR3 loop: CASSVSGGAMYEQYF. In DNA form, the CDR3 reads TGCGCCAGCAGCGTTAGCGGGGGGGCCATGTACGAGCAGTACTTC. The full variable domain, with the rest looked up from reference TRBV5-1 and TRBJ2-7, is KAGVTQTPRYLIKTRGQQVTLSCSPISGHRSVSWYQQTPGQGLQFLFEYFSETQRNKGNFPGRFSGRQFSNSRSEMNVSTLELGDSALYLCASSVSGGAMYEQYFGPGTRLTVT.

V gene TRBV7-9 combines with J gene TRBJ2-5; weak D call: TRBD2 (5 bases). The CDR3 runs to 14 residues. The germline gives CDR1 SEHNR, CDR2 FQNEAQ (reference sequence). V shed 3 bases and J shed 2 bases, with 10 bases lying between them. The CDR3 region has the DNA TGTGCCAGCAGCTTCCCCGGGGTACAAGAGACCCAGTACTTC. Its protein is CASSFPGVQETQYF.

The chain has TRBV18 and TRBJ2-7; D may be TRBD1 (5 bases). Trimming shortened V by 1 base and J by 5 bases, and 21 bases separated the two germline ends. CDR3 length equals 17 residues. CDR1 KGHSH and CDR2 LQKENI come from the germline V gene. CDR3 in amino acids: CASSPLPSNGQGNEQYF. The CDR3 DNA reads TGTGCCAGCTCACCACTCCCCAGTAATGGGCAGGGTAACGAGCAGTACTTC.

The V call is TRBV2, the J call TRBJ2-1; 8 bases are shared with TRBD1. CDR3 length equals 14 residues. CDR1 and CDR2 from the germline V gene are SNHLY and FYNNEI. V shed 8 bases and J 9 bases; nucleotides not matched to a gene: 12. For the CDR3, the DNA is TGTGCCAGCCAAACAAGACAGGGGACCGCTGAGCAGTTCTTC. It encodes CASQTRQGTAEQFF.

The V and J genes are TRBV6-5 and TRBJ2-7; 7 bases are shared with TRBD2. Germline CDR1 and CDR2: MNHEY and SVGAGI. CDR3 length: 14 amino acids. The V and J ends lost 6 bases and 0 bases, in that order; junction bases with no gene match: 5. The CDR3 sequence is CASRAGRNSYEQYF. The CDR3 DNA follows: TGTGCCAGCAGAGCGGGACGGAACTCCTACGAGCAGTACTTC.

This clone was counted only a few times. The V call is TRBV5-1, the J call TRBJ2-7; the D gene is possibly TRBD2 (6 bases). The CDR3 is made up of 12 amino acids. Germline CDR1 SGHRS, CDR2 YFSETQ. Trimming shortened V by 2 bases and J by 6 bases, and 9 bases separated the two germline ends. The CDR3 nucleotides are TGCGCCAGCAGCTTCGTGGGGGGCGAGCAGTACTTC. It encodes CASSFVGGEQYF.